Below, one TCR beta chain is given with its context. Its specificity is unknown. This specimen belongs to a study of cytomegalovirus exposure and HLA in healthy donors. Study-level background: Earlier results showed approximately 120 million unique TCR beta sequences derived from roughly 180 million T cells. Overall study findings and caveats: Later on, a genetic analysis was performed. It linked a missense variant in DCLRE1C with V- and J-gene trimming of TCR beta. Later work showed greater clonal expansion in HLA-associated TCR beta chains than in equally common others.

Each donor was nominally healthy when sampled (though unrecorded immune exposures were likely). 60 Vbeta and 13 Jbeta primers were used in PCR. The repertoire was sequenced with immunoSEQ multiplex PCR; TCRdb's copy has only in-frame clones and lacks some. The table has 90,000 to 100,000 clones, about 77% seen once. The CDR3 extends over 13 amino acids. The V gene's germline CDR1 is KGHSH and CDR2 LQKENI. With 3 bases removed from V and 3 bases from J, the gap between germline ends came to 9 bases. The sequence derives from a woman between 40 and 55 years old in good health and CMV-seronegative. This chain joins TRBV18 and TRBJ2-7, with D possibly being TRBD1 (6 bases). The sequenced sample was PBMCs. CDR3 nucleotides: TGTGCCAGCTCACCTCGGACAGACTACGAGCAGTACTTC. This gives the protein CASSPRTDYEQYF.